The 14 T cell receptor beta chains presented below share a single source sample, sequenced in a study of response to subunit inactivated influenza vaccine. TCRdb fed the RT-PCR reads into MiXCR, producing one record per CDR3 protein. The sample includes 750,000 to 850,000 distinct CDR3 sequences, around a sixth of them seen just once. Material: PBMCs from blood, obtained roughly 5 days after vaccination. The receptors were sampled from a man aged 45 to 65 who received an inactivated influenza vaccine.

Concerning this clonotype itself: This may stem from a read error, because a much larger clone lies one nucleotide away. V usage is TRBV12-3 or TRBV12-4 and J usage is TRBJ2-7; the D gene is possibly TRBD1 (5 bases). The ends were cut back, 2 bases at V and 0 bases at J, with 8 bases in the middle. This CDR3 region has 14 residues. This chain's CDR3 is CASSLHRSSYEQYF. For the CDR3, the DNA is TGTGCCAGCAGTTTACACAGGAGCTCCTACGAGCAGTACTTC.

The V gene is TRBV28, the J gene TRBJ2-1, with D uncertain. There are 13 residues in the CDR3. The V end was cut by 3 bases, the J end by 7 bases, with 10 bases between. Germline CDR1 and CDR2: MDHEN and SYDVKM. The CDR3 coding sequence is TGTGCCAGCAGTTTCGTGGTTGAGAATGAGCAGTTCTTC. Its translation: CASSFVVENEQFF.

V is TRBV7-2 and J is TRBJ2-1; 10 bases line up with TRBD2. Trimming took 5 bases from V and 6 from J; bases not matched to a gene: 7. The CDR3 runs 15 residues. Per germline, CDR1 SGHTA and CDR2 FQGNSA. For the CDR3, the DNA is TGTGCCAGCAGCCCCAGCGGGGGGGATCCCAATGAGCAGTTCTTC. Translation gives CASSPSGGDPNEQFF.

This clonotype was recorded many times. CDR3 residues: CASRPGTGWYNEQFF. For the CDR3, the DNA is TGTGCCAGCAGGCCCGGGACAGGGTGGTACAATGAGCAGTTCTTC. The chain links TRBV12-3 or TRBV12-4 to TRBJ2-1; 9 bases align to TRBD1. J was trimmed by 4 bases and V by 6 bases; bases with no gene match: 7. This CDR3 spans 15 amino acids.

J is TRBJ2-3 and V is TRBV7-2; D gene unclear. This CDR3 is built from 16 residues. Germline V gene lookup returns CDR1 SGHTA and CDR2 FQGNSA. The V end was cut by 1 base, the J end by 0 bases, with 11 bases between. DNA for the CDR3: TGTGCCAGCAGCTTAGTATACGGGCCTAGCACAGATACGCAGTATTTT. It encodes CASSLVYGPSTDTQYF. Combining the CDR3 with reference TRBV7-2 and TRBJ2-3 gives the whole variable domain GAGVSQSPSNKVTEKGKDVELRCDPISGHTALYWYRQSLGQGLEFLIYFQGNSAPDKSGLPSDRFSAERTGGSVSTLTIQRTQQEDSAVYLCASSLVYGPSTDTQYFGPGTRLTVL.

This clonotype was observed a single time. The J gene is TRBJ2-3, the V gene TRBV29-1; D is undetermined. The CDR3 is 14 residues long. Between the trimmed V and J ends, which lost 2 bases and 1 base, there was a span of 10 bases. Per germline, CDR1 SQVTM and CDR2 ANQGSEA. As DNA, the CDR3 is TGCAGCGTTGAAAAATTACAGCGCACAGATACGCAGTATTTT. This encodes CSVEKLQRTDTQYF.

The V gene is TRBV29-1, the J gene TRBJ1-4, with D perhaps TRBD1 (6 bases). The V and J ends lost 6 bases and 14 bases respectively, with 16 bases between them. This CDR3 has 11 residues. CDR1 and CDR2 (germline): SQVTM, ANQGSEA. The CDR3 coding sequence is TGCAGCGTCGGGGTGCAGGGGAGGCTGTTTTTT. Translating gives CSVGVQGRLFF.

This chain joins TRBV6-5 and TRBJ2-5; 13 nucleotides agree with TRBD2. This CDR3 has 17 residues. Losses at the gene ends were 2 bases for V and 3 bases for J; bases not matched to a gene: 6. CDR1 and CDR2 (germline): MNHEY, SVGAGI. Here the CDR3 reads CASSYRTSGRVKETQYF. CDR3 nucleotides: TGTGCCAGCAGTTACCGTACTAGCGGGAGGGTTAAAGAGACCCAGTACTTC.

The CDR3 DNA reads as TGCGCCAGCAGCCCAAATAGCGAGGTCTCCTACGAGCAGTACTTC. Its translation is CASSPNSEVSYEQYF. The chain recombines TRBV4-3 with TRBJ2-7, with a weak D call TRBD2 (5 bases). CDR1 and CDR2 (germline): LGHNA, YSLEER. The CDR3 runs to 15 residues. Trimming took off 4 bases at V and 0 bases at J, with 13 bases between the two ends.

The gene calls are TRBV5-4 and TRBJ1-6, with D possibly matching TRBD1 (6 bases). CDR1 and CDR2 (germline): SGHNT, YYREEE (reference sequence). The CDR3 extends over 14 amino acids. Trimming pared 5 bases from V and 7 bases from J, leaving 13 bases between. The CDR3 region has the DNA TGTGCCAGCAGACCAGGACAGTTGAATTCACCCCTCCACTTT. It specifies CASRPGQLNSPLHF.

The chain recombines TRBV12-3 or TRBV12-4 with TRBJ2-7; 9 bases line up with TRBD2. Unmatched junction bases numbered 10, after V lost 5 bases and J lost 5 bases. The CDR3 has 15 amino acids. The CDR3 region is CASSESSGMSHEQYF. CDR3 nucleotide sequence: TGTGCCAGCAGTGAGTCTAGCGGGATGTCCCACGAGCAGTACTTC.

This clonotype has more than one count but fewer than ten. The chain combines TRBV29-1 with TRBJ2-1, with TRBD1 matching over 10 bases. The CDR3 is made up of 15 amino acids. J was trimmed by 3 bases and V by 7 bases; bases with no gene match: 9. CDR1 SQVTM and CDR2 ANQGSEA come from the germline V gene. The CDR3 DNA follows: TGCAGCGGGGGAGACGGGACAGGGGACTACAATGAGCAGTTCTTC. The encoded protein is CSGGDGTGDYNEQFF.

The table lists this clonotype with a few counts. The chain couples TRBV10-2 to TRBJ2-7; the match to TRBD1 covers 10 bases. The CDR3 covers 14 residues. Germline V gene lookup returns CDR1 WSHSY and CDR2 SAAADI. Trimming cost V 8 bases and J 1 base; bases outside gene matches: 5. The CDR3 bases are TGCGCCAGCCTTAGGACAGGGGGATCCTACGAGCAGTACTTC. Protein: CASLRTGGSYEQYF.

This chain joins TRBV7-9 and TRBJ2-3; TRBD2 is a possible D gene (6 bases). Germline V CDR1 and CDR2: SEHNR, FQNEAQ (reference sequence). Trimming shortened V by 2 bases and J by 1 base, and 10 bases separated the two germline ends. The length of the CDR3 is 15 residues. CDR3 amino acids: CASSLPGGRTDTQYF. The CDR3 coding sequence is TGTGCCAGCAGCTTACCCGGGGGACGCACAGATACGCAGTATTTT.